The clone carrying this T cell receptor beta chain came up a few times. The data were taken from a study of regulatory T cells in long-lasting Graves disease. Through Arm-PCR of CDR3 regions and iRepertoire HTBI primers, TCR beta libraries were built. TCRdb reanalysed the multiplex PCR reads using MiXCR and keeps one entry per CDR3 protein. The sample includes hundreds of thousands of distinct CDR3 sequences, approximately 15% seen only once; the top ten take around 19%. CDR3 length: 14 residues. The V and J ends lost 0 bases and 3 bases respectively, with 7 bases between them. Germline CDR1 SGHRS, CDR2 YFSETQ. The time point: newly diagnosed GD, antithyroid drugs for less than 3 months. TCR sequences were obtained from RNA taken from PBMCs. This sample was shared with a second study, whose subject was T cells in Graves' hyperthyroidism and ophthalmopathy.

The sequence was obtained from a woman aged 30 to 39 with Graves disease. The genes are TRBV5-1 and TRBJ2-1; possibly TRBD1 for D (5 bases). The specimen was peripheral blood mononuclear cells (PBMCs), collected at new diagnosis, from a patient treated with antithyroid drugs. CDR3 sequence reads: CASSLGQIYNEQFF. The DNA for the CDR3 is TGCGCCAGCAGCTTGGGACAGATCTACAATGAGCAGTTCTTC.